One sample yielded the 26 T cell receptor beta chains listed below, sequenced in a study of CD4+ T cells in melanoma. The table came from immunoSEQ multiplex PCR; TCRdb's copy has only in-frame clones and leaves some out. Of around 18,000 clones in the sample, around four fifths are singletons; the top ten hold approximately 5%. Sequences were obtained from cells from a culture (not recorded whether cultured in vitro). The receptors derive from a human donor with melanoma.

CDR3 amino acids: CSAHNQGFF. CDR3 nucleotide sequence: TGCAGTGCTCACAACCAGGGTTTCTTT. The chain employs TRBV20-1 and TRBJ1-1; tentatively, D is TRBD1 (5 bases). The V and J ends lost 5 bases and 13 bases respectively, with 11 bases between them. Germline V gene sequence: CDR1 DFQATT, CDR2 SNEGSKA (reference sequence). This CDR3 region has 9 residues.

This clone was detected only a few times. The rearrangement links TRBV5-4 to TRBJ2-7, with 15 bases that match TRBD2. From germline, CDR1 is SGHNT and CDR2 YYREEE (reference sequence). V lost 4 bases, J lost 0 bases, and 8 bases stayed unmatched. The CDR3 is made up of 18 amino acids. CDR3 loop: CASSLGTSGGRTSYEQYF. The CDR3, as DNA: TGTGCCAGCAGCCTAGGGACTAGCGGGGGGCGTACCTCCTACGAGCAGTACTTC. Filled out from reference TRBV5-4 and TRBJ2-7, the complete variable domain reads ETGVTQSPTHLIKTRGQQVTLRCSSQSGHNTVSWYQQALGQGPQFIFQYYREEENGRGNFPPRFSGLQFPNYSSELNVNALELDDSALYLCASSLGTSGGRTSYEQYFGPGTRLTVT.

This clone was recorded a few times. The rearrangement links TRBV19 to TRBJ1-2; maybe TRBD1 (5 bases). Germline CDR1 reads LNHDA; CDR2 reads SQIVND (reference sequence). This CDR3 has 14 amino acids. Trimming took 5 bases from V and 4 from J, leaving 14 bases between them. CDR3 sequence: CASSPRQILYGYTF. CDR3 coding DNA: TGTGCCAGTAGTCCACGACAGATCCTCTATGGCTACACCTTC.

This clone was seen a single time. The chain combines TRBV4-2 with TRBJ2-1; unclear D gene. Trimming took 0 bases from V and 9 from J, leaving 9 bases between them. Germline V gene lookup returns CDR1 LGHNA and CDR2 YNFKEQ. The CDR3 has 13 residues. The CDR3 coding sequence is TGTGCCAGCAGCCAAGACTCGGGTTTTGAGCAGTTCTTC. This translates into CASSQDSGFEQFF.

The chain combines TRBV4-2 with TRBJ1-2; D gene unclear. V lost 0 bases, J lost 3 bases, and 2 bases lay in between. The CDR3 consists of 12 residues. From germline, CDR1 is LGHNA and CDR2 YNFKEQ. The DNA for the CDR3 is TGTGCCAGCAGCCAAGAATACTATGGCTACACCTTC. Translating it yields CASSQEYYGYTF.

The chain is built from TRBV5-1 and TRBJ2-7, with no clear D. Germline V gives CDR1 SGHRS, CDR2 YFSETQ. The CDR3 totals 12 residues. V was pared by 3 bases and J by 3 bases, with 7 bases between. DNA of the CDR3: TGCGCCAGCAGCTCCAACCACTACGAGCAGTACTTC. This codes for CASSSNHYEQYF. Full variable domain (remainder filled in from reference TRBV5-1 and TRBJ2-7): KAGVTQTPRYLIKTRGQQVTLSCSPISGHRSVSWYQQTPGQGLQFLFEYFSETQRNKGNFPGRFSGRQFSNSRSEMNVSTLELGDSALYLCASSSNHYEQYFGPGTRLTVT.

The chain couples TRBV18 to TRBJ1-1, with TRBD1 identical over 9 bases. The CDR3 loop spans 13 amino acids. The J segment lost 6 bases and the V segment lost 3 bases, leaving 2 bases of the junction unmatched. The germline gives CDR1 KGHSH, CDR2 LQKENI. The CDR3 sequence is CASSPGTGPEAFF. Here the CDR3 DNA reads TGTGCCAGCTCACCCGGGACAGGGCCTGAAGCTTTCTTT.

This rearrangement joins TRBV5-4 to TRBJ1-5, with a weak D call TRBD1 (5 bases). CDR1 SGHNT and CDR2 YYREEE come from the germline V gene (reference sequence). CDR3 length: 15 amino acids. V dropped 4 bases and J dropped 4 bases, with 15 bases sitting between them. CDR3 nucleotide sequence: TGTGCCAGCAGCCATGTAGGGGTGGTGAATCAGCCCCAGCATTTT. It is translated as CASSHVGVVNQPQHF.

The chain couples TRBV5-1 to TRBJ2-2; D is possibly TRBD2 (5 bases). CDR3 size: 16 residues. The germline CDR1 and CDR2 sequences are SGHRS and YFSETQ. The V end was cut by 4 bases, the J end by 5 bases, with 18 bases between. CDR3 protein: CASSLTTIARTGELFF. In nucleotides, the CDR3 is TGCGCCAGCAGCCTCACGACTATAGCACGGACCGGGGAGCTGTTTTTT.

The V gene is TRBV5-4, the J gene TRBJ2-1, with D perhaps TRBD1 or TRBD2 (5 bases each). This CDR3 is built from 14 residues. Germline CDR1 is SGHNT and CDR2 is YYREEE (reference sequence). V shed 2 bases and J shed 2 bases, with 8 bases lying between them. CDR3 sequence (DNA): TGTGCCAGCAGCTTTTTGGGGGCCTACAATGAGCAGTTCTTC. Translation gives CASSFLGAYNEQFF.

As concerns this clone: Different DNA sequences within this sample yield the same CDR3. DNA of the CDR3: TGTGCCAGCAGCTTGGGTGCGGGGGGGAATCAGCCCCAGCATTTT. Translation gives CASSLGAGGNQPQHF. The chain uses TRBV5-6 and TRBJ1-5; D is possibly TRBD1 (5 bases). With 0 bases removed from V and 4 bases from J, the gap between germline ends came to 11 bases. CDR3 size: 15 residues. The germline V gene has CDR1 SGHDT and CDR2 YYEEEE.

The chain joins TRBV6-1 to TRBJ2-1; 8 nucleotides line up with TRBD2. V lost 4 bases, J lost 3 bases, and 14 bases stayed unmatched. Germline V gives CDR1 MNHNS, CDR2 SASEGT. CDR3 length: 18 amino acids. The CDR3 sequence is CASSVELGLARGYNEQFF. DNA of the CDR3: TGTGCCAGCAGTGTCGAACTCGGACTAGCTCGCGGCTACAATGAGCAGTTCTTC.

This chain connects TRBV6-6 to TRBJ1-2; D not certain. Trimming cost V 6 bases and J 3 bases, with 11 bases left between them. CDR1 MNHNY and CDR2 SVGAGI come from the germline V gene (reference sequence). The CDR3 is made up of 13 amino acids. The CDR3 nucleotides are TGTGCCAGCAGATCGAGTGGAGACTATGGCTACACCTTC. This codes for CASRSSGDYGYTF.

The CDR3 is CASRSRVHTGELFF. CDR3 sequence (DNA): TGTGCCAGCAGGTCCAGGGTCCACACCGGGGAGCTGTTTTTT. The chain has TRBV11-2 and TRBJ2-2; a possible D gene is TRBD1 (5 bases). The V gene lost 6 bases and the J gene lost 3 bases, with 11 bases spanning the gap. In germline, CDR1 is SGHAT, CDR2 FQNNGV. This CDR3 contains 14 residues.

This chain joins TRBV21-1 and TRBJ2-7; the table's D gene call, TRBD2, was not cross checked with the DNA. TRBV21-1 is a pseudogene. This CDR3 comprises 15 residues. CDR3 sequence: CASTKSGGQLSEQYF. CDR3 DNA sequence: TGTGCCAGCACCAAATCAGGCGGGCAACTAAGCGAGCAGTACTTC.

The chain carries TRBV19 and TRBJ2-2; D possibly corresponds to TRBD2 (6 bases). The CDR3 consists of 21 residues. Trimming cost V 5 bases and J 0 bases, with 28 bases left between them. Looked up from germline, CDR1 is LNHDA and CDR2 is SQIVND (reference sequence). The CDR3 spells CASSANVAGRLPLTNTGELFF. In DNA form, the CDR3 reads TGTGCCAGTAGTGCCAACGTCGCGGGGCGACTACCCTTGACGAACACCGGGGAGCTGTTTTTT.

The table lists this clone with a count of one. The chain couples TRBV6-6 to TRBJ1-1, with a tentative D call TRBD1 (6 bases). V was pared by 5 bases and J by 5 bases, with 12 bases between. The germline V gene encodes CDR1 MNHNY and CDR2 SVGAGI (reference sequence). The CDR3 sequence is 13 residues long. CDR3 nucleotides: TGTGCCAGCAGTCGGGGGCGCCGGACTGAAGCTTTCTTT. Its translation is CASSRGRRTEAFF.

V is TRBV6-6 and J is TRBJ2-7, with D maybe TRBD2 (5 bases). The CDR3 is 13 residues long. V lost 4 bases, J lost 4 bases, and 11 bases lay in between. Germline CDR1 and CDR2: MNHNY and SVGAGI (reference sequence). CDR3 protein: CASSSPGSYEQYF. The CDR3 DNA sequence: TGTGCCAGCAGTTCTCCGGGGTCATACGAGCAGTACTTC.

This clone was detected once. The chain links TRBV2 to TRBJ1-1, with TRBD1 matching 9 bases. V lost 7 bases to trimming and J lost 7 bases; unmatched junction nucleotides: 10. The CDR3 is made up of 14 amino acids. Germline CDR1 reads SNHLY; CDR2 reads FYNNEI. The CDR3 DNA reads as TGTGCCAGCATTTTACAGGGGGCTGTTGGTGAAGCTTTCTTT. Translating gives CASILQGAVGEAFF.

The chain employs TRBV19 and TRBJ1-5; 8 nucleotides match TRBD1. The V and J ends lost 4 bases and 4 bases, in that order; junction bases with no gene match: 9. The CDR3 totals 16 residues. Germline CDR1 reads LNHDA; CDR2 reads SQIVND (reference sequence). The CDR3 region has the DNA TGTGCCAGTAGTAAGGACAGGGAAAGAGGGAATCAGCCCCAGCATTTT. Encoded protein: CASSKDRERGNQPQHF.

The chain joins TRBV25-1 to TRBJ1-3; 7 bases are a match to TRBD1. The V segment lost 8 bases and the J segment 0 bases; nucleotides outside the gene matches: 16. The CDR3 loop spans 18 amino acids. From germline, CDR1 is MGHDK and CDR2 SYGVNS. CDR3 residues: CASRGEEDRSTSGNTIYF. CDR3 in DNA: TGTGCCAGCCGTGGGGAAGAGGACAGGTCGACCTCTGGAAACACCATATATTTT.

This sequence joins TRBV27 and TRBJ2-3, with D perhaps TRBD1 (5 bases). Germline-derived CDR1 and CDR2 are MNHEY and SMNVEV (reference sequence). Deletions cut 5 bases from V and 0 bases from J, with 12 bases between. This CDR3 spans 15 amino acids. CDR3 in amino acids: CASSVGVVSTDTQYF. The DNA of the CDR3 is TGTGCCAGCAGTGTAGGGGTAGTGAGCACAGATACGCAGTATTTT.

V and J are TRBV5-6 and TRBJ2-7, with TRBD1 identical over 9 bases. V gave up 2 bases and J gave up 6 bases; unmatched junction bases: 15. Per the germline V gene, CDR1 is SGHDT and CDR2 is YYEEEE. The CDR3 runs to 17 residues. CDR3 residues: CASSFPPSTGGDGEQYF. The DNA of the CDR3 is TGTGCCAGCAGCTTTCCCCCGAGTACAGGGGGCGACGGCGAGCAGTACTTC.

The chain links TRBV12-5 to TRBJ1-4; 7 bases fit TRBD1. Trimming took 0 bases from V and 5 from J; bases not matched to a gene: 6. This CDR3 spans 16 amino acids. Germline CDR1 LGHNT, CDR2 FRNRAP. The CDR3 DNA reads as TGTGCTAGTGGTTTGGTACTCGGGACAGAAAATGAAAAACTGTTTTTT. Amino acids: CASGLVLGTENEKLFF.

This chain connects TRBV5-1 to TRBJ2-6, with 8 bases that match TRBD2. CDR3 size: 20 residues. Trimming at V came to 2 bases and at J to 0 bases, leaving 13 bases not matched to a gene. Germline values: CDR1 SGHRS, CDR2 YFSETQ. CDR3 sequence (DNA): TGCGCCAGCAGCTTCCCAGCGGGGGCCCTAAGAGCCTCTGGGGCCAACGTCCTGACTTTC. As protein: CASSFPAGALRASGANVLTF.

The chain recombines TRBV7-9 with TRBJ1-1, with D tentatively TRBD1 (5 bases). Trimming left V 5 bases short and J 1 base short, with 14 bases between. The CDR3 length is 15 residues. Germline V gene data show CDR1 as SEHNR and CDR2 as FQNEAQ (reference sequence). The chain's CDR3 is CASSISGLRNTEAFF. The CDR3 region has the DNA TGTGCCAGCAGCATCTCAGGGTTAAGGAACACTGAAGCTTTCTTT.